These 28 T cell receptor beta chains originate from one sample sequenced in a study of T cells in Graves' hyperthyroidism and ophthalmopathy. Amplification targeted TCR beta CDR3 regions from RNA transcripts. The HTBI set primed first-round TCR CDR3 RT-PCR. TCRdb called the multiplex PCR reads again in MiXCR, with one record for every CDR3 protein. The sample has hundreds of thousands of distinct CDR3 sequences; over 12% are singletons. The sequencing input was blood. These receptors were collected from a woman in her thirties or forties with Graves' ophthalmopathy.

This clonotype was counted many times. The chain employs TRBV28 and TRBJ2-7; D is undetermined. With 7 bases removed from V and 3 bases from J, the gap between germline ends came to 13 bases. The V gene's germline CDR1 is MDHEN and CDR2 SYDVKM. This CDR3 spans 13 amino acids. CDR3 loop: CASIPLRVYEQYF. The CDR3, as DNA: TGTGCCAGCATTCCCCTCCGGGTCTACGAGCAGTACTTC.

This clonotype was seen many times. This chain joins TRBV7-8 and TRBJ2-7; D is tentatively TRBD1 or TRBD2 (5 bases each). This CDR3 comprises 16 residues. V lost 3 bases, J lost 3 bases, and 18 bases lay in between. Germline V gene sequence: CDR1 SGHVS, CDR2 FQNEAQ. CDR3 sequence: CASSFVPGRGFYEQYF. The CDR3 DNA follows: TGTGCCAGCAGCTTCGTTCCGGGAAGGGGCTTCTACGAGCAGTACTTC.

This clonotype was seen once. This chain connects TRBV19 to TRBJ1-5; 9 bases match TRBD1. Trimming took 2 bases from V and 5 from J; bases not matched to a gene: 4. The CDR3 is 15 residues long. Germline CDR1 reads LNHDA; CDR2 reads SQIVND (reference sequence). CDR3 protein: CASSIRGTGYQPQHF. As DNA, the CDR3 is TGTGCCAGTAGTATACGAGGGACAGGGTATCAGCCCCAGCATTTT.

The chain combines TRBV20-1 with TRBJ2-7; 10 nucleotides agree with TRBD1. Trimming at V came to 6 bases and at J to 3 bases, leaving 8 bases not matched to a gene. The CDR3 totals 14 residues. Per germline, CDR1 DFQATT and CDR2 SNEGSKA (reference sequence). The CDR3 is CSARPGTGVYEQYF. The CDR3, as DNA: TGCAGTGCCAGACCCGGGACAGGGGTCTACGAGCAGTACTTC.

This clonotype appeared many times. The chain couples TRBV6-1 to TRBJ2-7, with D perhaps given as TRBD1 or TRBD2 (5 bases each). The V gene lost 10 bases and the J gene lost 1 base, with 17 bases spanning the gap. CDR3 length: 14 residues. Germline CDR1 and CDR2: MNHNS and SASEGT. As DNA, the CDR3 is TGTGCCACCTTAAGAAGGGACGGGTCCTACGAGCAGTACTTC. Translated, it gives CATLRRDGSYEQYF.

The table lists this clonotype with many counts. The gene calls are TRBV18 and TRBJ1-2, with TRBD1 matching 7 bases. Germline V gene data show CDR1 as KGHSH and CDR2 as LQKENI. Trimming cost V 8 bases and J 3 bases; bases outside gene matches: 6. The CDR3 contains 13 residues. CDR3 protein: CASSPGTDYGYTF. CDR3 bases: TGTGCCAGCAGCCCAGGGACAGACTATGGCTACACCTTC.

The chain recombines TRBV27 with TRBJ1-1; D not resolved. Per germline, CDR1 MNHEY and CDR2 SMNVEV (reference sequence). V was shortened by 8 bases and J by 10 bases, with 14 bases between the two germline ends. The CDR3 is 11 residues long. CDR3 DNA: TGTGCCAGCGCGGATAATTGGGGAGCTTTCTTT. Protein sequence: CASADNWGAFF.

This clonotype turned up a few times. This sequence joins TRBV6-2 or TRBV6-3 and TRBJ2-2; D may be TRBD1 (6 bases). The CDR3 extends over 12 amino acids. Germline V gene data show CDR1 as MNHEY and CDR2 as SVGEGT. V was cut by 7 bases and J by 8 bases, with 11 bases left in between. The chain's CDR3 is CASTLDRGELFF. In nucleotides, the CDR3 is TGTGCCAGCACCTTAGACAGGGGGGAGCTGTTTTTT.

This clonotype was observed a handful of times. With a much larger clone just one base away, this may be a read error. The chain couples TRBV20-1 to TRBJ1-1; D is unclear. The ends were cut back, 4 bases at V and 0 bases at J, with 21 bases in the middle. From germline, CDR1 is DFQATT and CDR2 SNEGSKA (reference sequence). The CDR3 spans 17 residues. The CDR3 DNA reads TGCAGTGCTAAAAGAGCCTGGGATTTGAGCTTGAACACTGAAGCTTTCTTT. This encodes CSAKRAWDLSLNTEAFF.

This clonotype was recorded a few times. The chain employs TRBV6-2 or TRBV6-3 and TRBJ2-5; 9 positions match TRBD1. Germline V gene lookup returns CDR1 MNHEY and CDR2 SVGEGT. V was clipped by 5 bases and J by 5 bases; unmatched bases: 6. There are 14 residues in the CDR3. The CDR3 sequence: CASSPGQGFETQYF. CDR3 nucleotide sequence: TGTGCCAGCAGTCCGGGACAGGGTTTCGAGACCCAGTACTTC.

This clonotype was counted many times. The chain has TRBV12-5 and TRBJ2-2; D is ambiguous. The germline V gene has CDR1 LGHNT and CDR2 FRNRAP. This CDR3 region has 16 residues. Trimming took 2 bases from V and 2 from J, leaving 12 bases between them. The CDR3 region is CASGLLSPRNTGELFF. In DNA form, the CDR3 reads TGTGCTAGTGGTTTGTTGTCCCCGAGAAACACCGGGGAGCTGTTTTTT.

J is TRBJ2-2 and V is TRBV20-1; maybe TRBD2 (5 bases). V was shortened by 3 bases and J by 3 bases, with 11 bases between the two germline ends. Germline V CDR1 and CDR2: DFQATT, SNEGSKA (reference sequence). The CDR3 is 14 residues long. CDR3 region: CSASGIGYTGELFF. The CDR3 DNA reads TGCAGTGCTAGCGGGATAGGGTACACCGGGGAGCTGTTTTTT.

The chain couples TRBV27 to TRBJ1-1; tentative D call: TRBD1 (5 bases). V shed 0 bases and J shed 0 bases, with 14 bases lying between them. This CDR3 spans 17 amino acids. CDR1 is MNHEY, CDR2 SMNVEV, per germline (reference sequence). CDR3 sequence (DNA): TGTGCCAGCAGTTTATCCGGGGGAGCCTACATGAACACTGAAGCTTTCTTT. This encodes CASSLSGGAYMNTEAFF.

This clonotype was counted between two and nine times. J is TRBJ2-2 and V is TRBV12-3 or TRBV12-4, with D perhaps TRBD2 (7 bases). This CDR3 is built from 13 residues. Trimming took off 3 bases at V and 10 bases at J, with 12 bases between the two ends. This chain's CDR3 is CASSLGGAVELFF. The CDR3 DNA sequence: TGTGCCAGCAGTTTGGGGGGGGCCGTGGAGCTGTTTTTT.

This clonotype was detected many times. The V gene is TRBV28, the J gene TRBJ1-2; 7 nucleotides line up with TRBD1. The V gene's germline CDR1 is MDHEN and CDR2 SYDVKM. This CDR3 spans 15 amino acids. V lost 1 base to trimming and J lost 4 bases; unmatched junction nucleotides: 6. The chain's CDR3 is CASSLSTGWVYGYTF. CDR3 nucleotide sequence: TGTGCCAGCAGTTTATCGACAGGGTGGGTCTATGGCTACACCTTC.

This clonotype was seen many times. A read error may produce the germline difference seen at one junction end. The chain employs TRBV18 and TRBJ2-5; D is possibly TRBD1 (5 bases). The CDR3 spans 14 residues. Per germline, CDR1 KGHSH and CDR2 LQKENI. The chain's CDR3 is CASSLGQAQGTQYF. DNA for the CDR3: TGTGCCAGCTCACTGGGGCAGGCCCAAGGGACCCAGTACTTC.

This clonotype was counted once. This chain links TRBV4-1 with TRBJ1-1; possibly TRBD1 for D (5 bases). Germline V gene sequence: CDR1 MGHRA, CDR2 YSYEKL. The CDR3 covers 11 residues. V lost 3 bases, J lost 10 bases, and 9 bases lay in between. CDR3 in amino acids: CASSHYQGAFF. CDR3 DNA sequence: TGCGCCAGCAGCCATTACCAGGGAGCTTTCTTT.

This clonotype was observed many times. In DNA, the CDR3 is TGTGCCAGCAGCCAAACGGACAGGGACACTGAAGCTTTCTTT. Translating it yields CASSQTDRDTEAFF. V usage is TRBV3-1 and J usage is TRBJ1-1; 8 positions match TRBD1. V lost 2 bases, J lost 3 bases, and 2 bases stayed unmatched. This CDR3 contains 14 residues. Germline V CDR1 and CDR2: LGHDT, YNNKEL (reference sequence).

This clonotype occurred many times. This chain links TRBV20-1 with TRBJ2-7; D is possibly TRBD1 (6 bases). Germline V gene lookup returns CDR1 DFQATT and CDR2 SNEGSKA (reference sequence). V was trimmed by 4 bases and J by 3 bases, leaving 19 bases between them. The CDR3 runs 15 residues. This CDR3 is CSATNPDRYLYEQYF. The CDR3 nucleotides read TGCAGTGCTACCAACCCAGACAGGTACCTCTACGAGCAGTACTTC.

This clonotype was detected many times. The genes are TRBV7-2 and TRBJ2-2, with D perhaps matching TRBD1 or TRBD2 (5 bases each). Germline V gene data show CDR1 as SGHTA and CDR2 as FQGNSA. The CDR3 is made up of 15 amino acids. Between the trimmed V and J ends, which lost 7 bases and 11 bases, there was a span of 23 bases. DNA for the CDR3: TGTGCCAGCACCGGAGGAGCGGCCGGACAAAGAGAGCTGTTTTTT. Protein: CASTGGAAGQRELFF.

Many counts were recorded for this clonotype. This may be a read error, as it is one base from a much larger clone. The chain recombines TRBV7-9 with TRBJ2-7; D is uncertain. Germline loops: CDR1 SEHNR, CDR2 FQNEAQ (reference sequence). This CDR3 has 12 amino acids. Between the trimmed V and J ends, which lost 5 bases and 0 bases, there was a span of 5 bases. The chain's CDR3 is CASSGRSYEQYF. The DNA for the CDR3 is TGTGCCAGCAGCGGCCGCTCCTACGAGCAGTACTTC.

V is TRBV27 and J is TRBJ2-3, with a tentative D call TRBD2 (6 bases). Germline V gives CDR1 MNHEY, CDR2 SMNVEV (reference sequence). Trimming took 9 bases from V and 5 from J, leaving 15 bases between them. The CDR3 contains 13 residues. This CDR3 is CASRISGRDTQYF. The CDR3 coding sequence is TGTGCCAGTCGAATTAGCGGTAGAGATACGCAGTATTTT.

This clonotype has just a few counts. The chain recombines TRBV28 with TRBJ2-7, with 9 bases aligning to TRBD2. CDR3 size: 16 residues. Looked up from germline, CDR1 is MDHEN and CDR2 is SYDVKM. V gave up 1 base and J gave up 3 bases; unmatched junction bases: 7. This chain's CDR3 is CASSLFPSGNDYEQYF. The CDR3, as DNA: TGTGCCAGCAGTTTATTCCCTAGCGGGAATGACTACGAGCAGTACTTC.

This clonotype was recorded at least ten times. This sequence joins TRBV7-2 and TRBJ2-7, with a weak D call TRBD2 (6 bases). The CDR3 spans 14 residues. Trimming removed 0 bases from V and 3 bases from J, with 9 bases in between. CDR1 is SGHTA and CDR2 is FQGNSA in the germline V gene. Written as DNA, the CDR3 is TGTGCCAGCAGCTTAGCTAGCGGAGGCTACGAGCAGTACTTC. Translating it yields CASSLASGGYEQYF.

In this sample, this clonotype turned up a few times. One end of the junction does not line up with germline, which may come from a read error. The V and J genes are TRBV6-2 or TRBV6-3 and TRBJ2-2; TRBD1 agrees at 8 bases. The CDR3 has 13 amino acids. CDR1 is MNHEY and CDR2 is SVGEGT in the germline V gene. DNA of the CDR3: TGTGCCAGCAGTCGACAGGGGACCGGGGAGCTGCTTTTT. Its protein product is CASSRQGTGELLF.

There are many counts of this clonotype. This chain links TRBV4-1 with TRBJ2-5, with no clear D. Per the germline V gene, CDR1 is MGHRA and CDR2 is YSYEKL. This CDR3 has 15 residues. Trimming removed 0 bases from V and 4 bases from J, with 12 bases in between. The CDR3, as DNA: TGCGCCAGCAGCCAAGATAACGCCGTACGAGAGACCCAGTACTTC. It is translated as CASSQDNAVRETQYF.

There are many counts of this clonotype. The chain joins TRBV12-3 or TRBV12-4 to TRBJ1-3; D not certain. The CDR3 extends over 12 amino acids. V lost 5 bases and J lost 2, with 4 bases in between. The CDR3 sequence: CASSTTGNTIYF. The CDR3 DNA reads TGTGCCAGCAGTACGACTGGAAACACCATATATTTT.

The chain couples TRBV27 to TRBJ2-1; TRBD2 is a possible D gene (6 bases). CDR3 length: 15 amino acids. Germline V gene lookup returns CDR1 MNHEY and CDR2 SMNVEV (reference sequence). The V end lost 0 bases, the J end lost 8 bases, and 14 bases lay between the germline ends. CDR3 in amino acids: CASSLSVGGGDEQFF. The CDR3 DNA follows: TGTGCCAGCAGTTTATCTGTGGGGGGTGGGGATGAGCAGTTCTTC.